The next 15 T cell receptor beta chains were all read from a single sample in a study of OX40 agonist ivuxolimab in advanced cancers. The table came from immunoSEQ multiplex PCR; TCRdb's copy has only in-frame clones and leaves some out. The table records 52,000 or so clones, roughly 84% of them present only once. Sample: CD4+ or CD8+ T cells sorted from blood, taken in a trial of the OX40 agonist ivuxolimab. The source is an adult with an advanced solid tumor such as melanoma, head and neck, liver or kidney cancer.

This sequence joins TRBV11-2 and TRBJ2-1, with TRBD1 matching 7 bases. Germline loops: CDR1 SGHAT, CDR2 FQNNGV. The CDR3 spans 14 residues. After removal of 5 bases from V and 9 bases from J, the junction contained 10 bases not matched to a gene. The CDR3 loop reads CASSRTGTEVEQFF. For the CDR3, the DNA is TGTGCCAGCAGCAGAACCGGGACAGAGGTTGAGCAGTTCTTC. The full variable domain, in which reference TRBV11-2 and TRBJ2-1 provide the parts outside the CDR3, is EAGVAQSPRYKIIEKRQSVAFWCNPISGHATLYWYQQILGQGPKLLIQFQNNGVVDDSQLPKDRFSAERLKGVDSTLKIQPAKLEDSAVYLCASSRTGTEVEQFFGPGTRLTVL.

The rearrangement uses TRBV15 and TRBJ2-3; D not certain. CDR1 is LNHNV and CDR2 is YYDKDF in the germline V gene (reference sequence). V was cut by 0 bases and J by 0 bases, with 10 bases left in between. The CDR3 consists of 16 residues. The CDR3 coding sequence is TGTGCCACCAGCAGAGATGGGCGGTCTAGCACAGATACGCAGTATTTT. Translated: CATSRDGRSSTDTQYF. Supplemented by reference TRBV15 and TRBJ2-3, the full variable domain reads DAMVIQNPRYQVTQFGKPVTLSCSQTLNHNVMYWYQQKSSQAPKLLFHYYDKDFNNEADTPDNFQSRRPNTSFCFLDIRSPGLGDTAMYLCATSRDGRSSTDTQYFGPGTRLTVL.

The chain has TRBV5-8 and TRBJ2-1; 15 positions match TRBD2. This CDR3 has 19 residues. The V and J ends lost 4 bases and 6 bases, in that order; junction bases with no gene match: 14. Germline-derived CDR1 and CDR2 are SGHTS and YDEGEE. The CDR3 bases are TGTGCCAGCAGCGTCGCCTCGGGACTAGCGGGAGGTTTCCTCAATGAGCAGTTCTTC. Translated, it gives CASSVASGLAGGFLNEQFF.

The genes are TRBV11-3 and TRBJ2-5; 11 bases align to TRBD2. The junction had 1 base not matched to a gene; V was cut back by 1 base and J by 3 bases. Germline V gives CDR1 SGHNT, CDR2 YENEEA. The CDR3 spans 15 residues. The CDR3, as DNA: TGTGCCAGCAGCTTAGGACTAGCGGGGAAAGAGACCCAGTACTTC. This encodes CASSLGLAGKETQYF.

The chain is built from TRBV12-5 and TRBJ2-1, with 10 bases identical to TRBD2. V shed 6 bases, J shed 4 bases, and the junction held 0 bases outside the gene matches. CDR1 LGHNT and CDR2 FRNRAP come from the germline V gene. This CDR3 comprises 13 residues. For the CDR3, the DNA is TGTGCTAGTGGGACTAGCGGGTACAATGAGCAGTTCTTC. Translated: CASGTSGYNEQFF.

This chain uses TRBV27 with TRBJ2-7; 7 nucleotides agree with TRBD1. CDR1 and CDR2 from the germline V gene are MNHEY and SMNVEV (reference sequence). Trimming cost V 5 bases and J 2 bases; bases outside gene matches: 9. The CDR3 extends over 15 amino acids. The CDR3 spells CASSLKDRIPYEQYF. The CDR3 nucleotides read TGTGCCAGCAGTCTTAAGGACAGGATCCCCTACGAGCAGTACTTC.

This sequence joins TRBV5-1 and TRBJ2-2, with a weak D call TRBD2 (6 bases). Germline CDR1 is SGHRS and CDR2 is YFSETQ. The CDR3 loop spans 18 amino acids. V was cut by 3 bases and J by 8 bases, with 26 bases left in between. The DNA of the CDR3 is TGCGCCAGCAGCTGGGGGAGAGGAGGGCAGCTTCTAACTGGGGAGCTGTTTTTT. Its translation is CASSWGRGGQLLTGELFF.

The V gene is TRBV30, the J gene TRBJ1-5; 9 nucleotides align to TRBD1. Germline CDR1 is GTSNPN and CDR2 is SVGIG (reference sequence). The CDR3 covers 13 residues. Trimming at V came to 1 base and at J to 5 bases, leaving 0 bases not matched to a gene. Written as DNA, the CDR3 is TGTGCCTGGAGTGGGACAGGGGATCAGCCCCAGCATTTT. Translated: CAWSGTGDQPQHF.

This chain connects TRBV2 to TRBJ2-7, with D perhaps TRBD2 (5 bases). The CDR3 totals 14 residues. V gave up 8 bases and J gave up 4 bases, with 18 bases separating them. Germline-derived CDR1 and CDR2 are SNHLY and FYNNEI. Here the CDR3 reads CASYDTGEGYEQYF. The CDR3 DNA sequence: TGTGCCAGCTATGACACCGGGGAAGGTTACGAGCAGTACTTC.

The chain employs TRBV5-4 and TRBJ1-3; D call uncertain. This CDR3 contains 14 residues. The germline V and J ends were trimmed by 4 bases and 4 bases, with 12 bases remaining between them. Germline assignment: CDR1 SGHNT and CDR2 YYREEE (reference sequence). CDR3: CASSRPTEGNTIYF. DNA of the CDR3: TGTGCCAGCAGCCGACCCACGGAAGGAAACACCATATATTTT.

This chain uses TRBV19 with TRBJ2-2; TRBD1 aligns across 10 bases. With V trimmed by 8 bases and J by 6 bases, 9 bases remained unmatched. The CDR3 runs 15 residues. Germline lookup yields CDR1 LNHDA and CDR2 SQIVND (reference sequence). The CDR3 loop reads CASANSGTGAGELFF. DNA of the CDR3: TGTGCCAGTGCTAACTCCGGGACAGGGGCCGGGGAGCTGTTTTTT.

The CDR3 protein is CASSLRVSLTDTQYF. DNA for the CDR3: TGTGCCAGCAGCTTAAGAGTATCCCTCACAGATACGCAGTATTTT. The chain is built from TRBV7-3 and TRBJ2-3; D gene ambiguous. Germline values: CDR1 SGHTA, CDR2 FQGTGA. V shed 1 base and J shed 2 bases, with 10 bases lying between them. The CDR3 totals 15 residues.

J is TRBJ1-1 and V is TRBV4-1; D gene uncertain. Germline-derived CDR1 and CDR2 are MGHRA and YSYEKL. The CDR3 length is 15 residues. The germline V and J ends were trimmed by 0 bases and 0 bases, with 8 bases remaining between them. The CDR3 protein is CASSQEQGVNTEAFF. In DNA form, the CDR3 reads TGCGCCAGCAGCCAAGAACAAGGCGTGAACACTGAAGCTTTCTTT.

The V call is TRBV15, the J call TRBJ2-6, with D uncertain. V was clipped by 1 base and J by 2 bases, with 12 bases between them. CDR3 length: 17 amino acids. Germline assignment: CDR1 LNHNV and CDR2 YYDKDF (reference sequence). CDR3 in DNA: TGTGCCACCAGCAGAGGCGCAGCCCTCCCTGGGGCCAACGTCCTGACTTTC. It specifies CATSRGAALPGANVLTF.

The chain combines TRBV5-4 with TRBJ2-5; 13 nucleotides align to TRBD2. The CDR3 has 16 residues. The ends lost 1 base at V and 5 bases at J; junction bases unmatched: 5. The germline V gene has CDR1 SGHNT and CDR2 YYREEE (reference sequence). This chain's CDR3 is CASSLSGLAGDETQYF. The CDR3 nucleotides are TGTGCCAGCAGCTTGTCTGGACTAGCGGGAGATGAGACCCAGTACTTC.